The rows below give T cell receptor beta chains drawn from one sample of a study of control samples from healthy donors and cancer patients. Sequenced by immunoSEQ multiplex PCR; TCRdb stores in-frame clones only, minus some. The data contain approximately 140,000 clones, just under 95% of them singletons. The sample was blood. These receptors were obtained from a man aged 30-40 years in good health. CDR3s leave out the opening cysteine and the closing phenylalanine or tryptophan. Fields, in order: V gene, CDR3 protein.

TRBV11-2,ASSAGSPNTGELF
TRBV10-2,ASGGLAKIGISYNEQF
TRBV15,ATSTSRLLNYEQY
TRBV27,ASNPQGPPAPLH
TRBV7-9,ASSLIQGASYEQY
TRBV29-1,SGVAPGNTIY
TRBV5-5,ATSRFVAGSYNEQF
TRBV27,ASSLSGGTGGFGNEQY
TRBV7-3,ASSQTPNYGYT
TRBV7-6,ASSLELAGPNGEQF
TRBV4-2,ASSQRISGELF
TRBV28,ASSLRGYSYNEQF
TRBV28,ASEGAPNYGYT
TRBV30,AWSRGDWTYEQY
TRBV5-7,ASSSRDCGPNEKLF
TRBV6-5,ASSSTPTGNTIY
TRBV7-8,ASSLQAGGTEAF
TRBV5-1,ASSLGLAEYNEQF
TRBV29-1,SVGGARDREHNEQF
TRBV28,ASSLDKGHASGYSNQPQH
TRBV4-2,ASSQGGTGEQY
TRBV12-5,ASGLEGPYEQY
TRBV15,ATSRDRSSGIKNIQY
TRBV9,ASSVSSGSSYEQY
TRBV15,ATSEVGSPLH
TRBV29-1,SVLAGGVDTQY
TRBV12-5,ASGFQGSGDPHSYEQY
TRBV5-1,ASSLGLILRDEQY
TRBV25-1,ASSEDSGNQPQH
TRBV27,ASSPLGQGPGANVLT
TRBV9,ASSQLQGGETQY
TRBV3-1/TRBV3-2,ASSRPLAGGGETQY
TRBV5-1,ASSLALMTSTYEQY
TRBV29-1,SVEGRGSSEQY